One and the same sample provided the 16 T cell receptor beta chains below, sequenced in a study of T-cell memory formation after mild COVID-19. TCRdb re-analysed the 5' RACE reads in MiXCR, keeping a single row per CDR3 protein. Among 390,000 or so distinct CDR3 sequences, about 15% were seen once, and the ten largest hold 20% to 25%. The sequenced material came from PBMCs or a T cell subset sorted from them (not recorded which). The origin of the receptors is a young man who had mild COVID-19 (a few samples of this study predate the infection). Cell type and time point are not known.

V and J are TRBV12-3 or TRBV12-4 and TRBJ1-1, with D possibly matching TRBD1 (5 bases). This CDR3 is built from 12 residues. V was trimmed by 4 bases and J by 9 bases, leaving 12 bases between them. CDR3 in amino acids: CASSWDRLQAFF. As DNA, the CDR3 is TGTGCCAGCAGTTGGGACCGTTTGCAAGCTTTCTTT.

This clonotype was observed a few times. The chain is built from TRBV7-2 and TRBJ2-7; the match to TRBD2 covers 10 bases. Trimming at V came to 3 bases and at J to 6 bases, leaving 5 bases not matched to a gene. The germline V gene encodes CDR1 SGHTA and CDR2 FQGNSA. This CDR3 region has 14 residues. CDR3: CASSFQRGGSEQYF. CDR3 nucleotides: TGTGCCAGCAGCTTCCAGCGGGGGGGTAGCGAGCAGTACTTC.

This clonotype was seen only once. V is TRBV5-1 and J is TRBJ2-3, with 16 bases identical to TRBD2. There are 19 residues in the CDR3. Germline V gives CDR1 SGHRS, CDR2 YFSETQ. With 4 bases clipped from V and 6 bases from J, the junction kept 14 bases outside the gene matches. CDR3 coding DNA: TGCGCCAGCAGCCCAACCCCCGGGACTAGCGGGAGGGCCAAGGATACGCAGTATTTT. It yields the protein CASSPTPGTSGRAKDTQYF.

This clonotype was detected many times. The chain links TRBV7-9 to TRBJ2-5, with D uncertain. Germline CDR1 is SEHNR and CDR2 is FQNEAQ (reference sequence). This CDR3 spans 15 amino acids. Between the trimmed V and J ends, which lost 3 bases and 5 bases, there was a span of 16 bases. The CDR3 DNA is TGTGCCAGCAGCTTCACCGGACCTCTGGGGGAGACCCAGTACTTC. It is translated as CASSFTGPLGETQYF.

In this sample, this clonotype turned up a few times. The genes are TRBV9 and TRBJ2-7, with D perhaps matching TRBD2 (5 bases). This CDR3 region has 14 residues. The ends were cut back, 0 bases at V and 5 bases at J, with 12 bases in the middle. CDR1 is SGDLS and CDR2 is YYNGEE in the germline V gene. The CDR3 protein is CASSVVKGRDEQYF. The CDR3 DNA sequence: TGTGCCAGCAGCGTAGTGAAAGGGAGAGACGAGCAGTACTTC. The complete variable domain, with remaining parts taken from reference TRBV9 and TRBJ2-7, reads DSGVTQTPKHLITATGQRVTLRCSPRSGDLSVYWYQQSLDQGLQFLIQYYNGEERAKGNILERFSAQQFPDLHSELNLSSLELGDSALYFCASSVVKGRDEQYFGPGTRLTVT.

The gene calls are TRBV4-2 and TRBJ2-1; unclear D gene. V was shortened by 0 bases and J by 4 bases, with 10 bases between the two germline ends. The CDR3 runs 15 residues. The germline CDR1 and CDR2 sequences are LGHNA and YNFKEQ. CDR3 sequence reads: CASSQEATSYNEQFF. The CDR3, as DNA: TGTGCCAGCAGCCAAGAAGCGACCAGTTACAATGAGCAGTTCTTC.

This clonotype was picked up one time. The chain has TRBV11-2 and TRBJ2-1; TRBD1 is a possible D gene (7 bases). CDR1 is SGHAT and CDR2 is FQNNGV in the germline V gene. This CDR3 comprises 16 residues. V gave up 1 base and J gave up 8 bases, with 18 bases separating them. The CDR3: CASSLGGSGGGDEQFF. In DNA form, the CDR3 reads TGTGCCAGCAGCTTAGGGGGATCAGGGGGAGGAGATGAGCAGTTCTTC. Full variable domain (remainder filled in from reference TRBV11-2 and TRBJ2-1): EAGVAQSPRYKIIEKRQSVAFWCNPISGHATLYWYQQILGQGPKLLIQFQNNGVVDDSQLPKDRFSAERLKGVDSTLKIQPAKLEDSAVYLCASSLGGSGGGDEQFFGPGTRLTVL.

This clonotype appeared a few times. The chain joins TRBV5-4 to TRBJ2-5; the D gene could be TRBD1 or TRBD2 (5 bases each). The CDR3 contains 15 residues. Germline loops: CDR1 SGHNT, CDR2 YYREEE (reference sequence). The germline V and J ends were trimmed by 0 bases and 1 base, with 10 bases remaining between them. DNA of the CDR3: TGTGCCAGCAGCTTGGGGGAGAGGGGCCAAGAGACCCAGTACTTC. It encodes CASSLGERGQETQYF.

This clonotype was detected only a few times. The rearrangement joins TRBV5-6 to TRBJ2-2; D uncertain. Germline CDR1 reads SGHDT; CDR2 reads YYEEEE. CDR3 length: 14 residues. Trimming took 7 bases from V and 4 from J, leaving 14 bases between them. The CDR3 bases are TGTGCCAGCGGGGTTTGGCAGGCCACCGGGGAGCTGTTTTTT. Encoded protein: CASGVWQATGELFF. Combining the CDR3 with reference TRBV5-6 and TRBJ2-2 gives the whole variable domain DAGVTQSPTHLIKTRGQQVTLRCSPKSGHDTVSWYQQALGQGPQFIFQYYEEEERQRGNFPDRFSGHQFPNYSSELNVNALLLGDSALYLCASGVWQATGELFFGEGSRLTVL.

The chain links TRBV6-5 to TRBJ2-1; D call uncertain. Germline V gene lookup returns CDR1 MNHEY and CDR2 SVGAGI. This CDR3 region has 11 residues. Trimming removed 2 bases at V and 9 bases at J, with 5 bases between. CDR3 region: CASSYRREQFF. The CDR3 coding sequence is TGTGCCAGCAGTTACCGACGTGAGCAGTTCTTC.

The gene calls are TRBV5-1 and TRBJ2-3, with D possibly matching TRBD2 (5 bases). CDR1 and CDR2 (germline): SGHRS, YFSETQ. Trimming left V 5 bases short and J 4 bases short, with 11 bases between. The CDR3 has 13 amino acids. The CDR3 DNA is TGCGCCAGCAGACGTGGAGCGGCAGATACGCAGTATTTT. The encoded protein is CASRRGAADTQYF.

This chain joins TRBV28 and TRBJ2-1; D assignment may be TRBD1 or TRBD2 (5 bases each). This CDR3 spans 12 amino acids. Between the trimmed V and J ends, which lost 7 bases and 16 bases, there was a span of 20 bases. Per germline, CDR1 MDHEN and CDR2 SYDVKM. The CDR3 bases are TGTGCCAGCACCTTACCCGGGGCGGCCCGTTTCTTC. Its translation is CASTLPGAARFF.

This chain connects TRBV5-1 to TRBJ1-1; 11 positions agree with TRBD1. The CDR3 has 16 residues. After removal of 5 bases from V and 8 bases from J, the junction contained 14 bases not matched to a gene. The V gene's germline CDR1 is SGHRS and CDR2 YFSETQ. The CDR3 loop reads CASSSGTGGLHPEAFF. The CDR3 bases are TGCGCCAGCAGTTCCGGGACAGGGGGTCTCCACCCAGAAGCTTTCTTT. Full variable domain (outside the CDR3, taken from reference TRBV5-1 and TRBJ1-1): KAGVTQTPRYLIKTRGQQVTLSCSPISGHRSVSWYQQTPGQGLQFLFEYFSETQRNKGNFPGRFSGRQFSNSRSEMNVSTLELGDSALYLCASSSGTGGLHPEAFFGQGTRLTVV.

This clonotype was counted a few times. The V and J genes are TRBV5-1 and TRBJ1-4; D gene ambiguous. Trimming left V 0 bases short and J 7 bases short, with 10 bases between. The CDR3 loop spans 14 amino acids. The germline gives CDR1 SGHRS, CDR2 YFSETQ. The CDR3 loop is CASSLEGYGEKLFF. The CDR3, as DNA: TGCGCCAGCAGCTTGGAAGGGTATGGTGAAAAACTGTTTTTT.

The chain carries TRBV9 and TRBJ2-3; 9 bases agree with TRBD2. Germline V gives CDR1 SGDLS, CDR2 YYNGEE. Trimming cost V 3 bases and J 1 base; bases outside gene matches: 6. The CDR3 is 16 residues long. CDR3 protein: CASSASSSGGTDTQYF. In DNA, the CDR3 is TGTGCCAGCAGCGCCTCCTCTAGCGGGGGCACAGATACGCAGTATTTT.

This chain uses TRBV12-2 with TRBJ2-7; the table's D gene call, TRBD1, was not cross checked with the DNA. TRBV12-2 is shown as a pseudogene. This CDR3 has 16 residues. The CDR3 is CASRLATGYIDDEQYV. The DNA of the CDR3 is TGTGCAAGTCGCTTAGCCACAGGGTACATCGACGACGAGCAGTACGTC.